Listed below are T cell receptor beta chains from one sample, sequenced in a study of vaccination and CD4 T cells after COVID-19. These receptors' targets are unknown. TCRdb processed the PCR reads anew with MiXCR; each CDR3 protein has one entry. This sample has 6,000 to 6,500 distinct CDR3 sequences; approximately 31% occur once, and the top ten carry under 14%. The material was CD4+ T cells from blood, cultured in vitro, obtained after SARS-CoV-2 vaccination. Source of these receptors: a human donor who had recovered from COVID-19. Both conserved end residues are part of each CDR3. A D gene is named only where the DNA matches it firmly. Part of the rows lack a size; the others show once, few, many or a class for expanded clones.

CDR3 protein	CDR3 DNA	D gene	J gene	clone size	V gene
CASSYWGGVETQYF	TGTGCCAGCAGTTACTGGGGGGGAGTGGAGACCCAGTACTTC	TRBD2	TRBJ2-5	large	TRBV6-5
CASSATGNPNYGYTF	TGTGCCAGCAGCGCGACAGGGAACCCTAACTATGGCTACACCTTC	TRBD1	TRBJ1-2	NA	TRBV7-8
CSARQGHRAGPLHF	TGCAGTGCTAGGCAGGGACATCGGGCGGGGCCCCTCCACTTT	NA	TRBJ1-6	few	TRBV20-1
CAIRSDGDGLAVPYEQYF	TGTGCCATCAGGTCAGATGGGGACGGACTAGCGGTTCCCTACGAGCAGTACTTC	TRBD2	TRBJ2-7	once	TRBV10-3
CASSVGQRGGQGGDTQYF	TGTGCCAGCAGCGTAGGGCAACGGGGTGGGCAGGGAGGAGATACGCAGTATTTT	NA	TRBJ2-3	NA	TRBV9
CDWDRGPGSNQPQHF	TGTGATTGGGACAGGGGTCCTGGGAGCAATCAGCCCCAGCATTTT	TRBD1	TRBJ1-5	NA	TRBV7-8
CASVRDTASYEQYF	TGTGCCAGTGTACGGGACACCGCCTCCTACGAGCAGTACTTC	NA	TRBJ2-7	few	TRBV6-1
CASSRSGSSYNEQFF	TGTGCCAGCAGCCGTAGCGGGAGTTCCTACAATGAGCAGTTCTTC	TRBD2	TRBJ2-1	medium-sized	TRBV7-9
CASSYTRQGPYEQYF	TGTGCCAGCAGTTACACCCGACAGGGGCCCTACGAGCAGTACTTC	TRBD1	TRBJ2-7	NA	TRBV6-2/TRBV6-3
CASSPGTGGWGVNTQYF	TGTGCCAGCAGTCCGGGCACGGGGGGATGGGGTGTAAATACGCAGTATTTT	TRBD2	TRBJ2-3	NA	TRBV12-3/TRBV12-4
CASSLSGSPRETQYF	TGTGCCAGCAGTTTATCCGGCAGCCCCAGGGAGACCCAGTACTTC	NA	TRBJ2-5	NA	TRBV27
CSAPTPGLAGGEQFF	TGCAGTGCTCCAACCCCCGGACTAGCGGGAGGTGAGCAGTTCTTC	TRBD2	TRBJ2-1	medium-sized	TRBV20-1
CASSLVLGTRDRGQKETQYF	TGTGCCAGCAGTTTGGTATTGGGTACCCGGGACAGGGGGCAGAAGGAGACCCAGTACTTC	TRBD1	TRBJ2-5	medium-sized	TRBV28
CSAVGGGDEQYF	TGCAGTGCTGTGGGAGGGGGGGACGAGCAGTACTTC	NA	TRBJ2-7	few	TRBV20-1
CAIRRTSGGTSSYEQYF	TGTGCCATCAGGCGGACTAGCGGGGGAACGAGCTCCTACGAGCAGTACTTC	TRBD2	TRBJ2-7	NA	TRBV10-3
CASSYSTSEETQYF	TGTGCCAGCAGTTACTCGACTAGCGAAGAGACCCAGTACTTC	TRBD2	TRBJ2-5	NA	TRBV6-5
CASSAGTVNTEAFF	TGTGCCAGCAGTGCCGGGACAGTGAACACTGAAGCTTTCTTT	TRBD1	TRBJ1-1	medium-sized	TRBV6-1
CASIGRGGLDTQYF	TGTGCCAGCATCGGGCGGGGGGGCTTGGATACGCAGTATTTT	TRBD2	TRBJ2-3	NA	TRBV28
CASSLSVDIPIDTQYF	TGTGCCAGCAGTTTATCGGTAGACATCCCCATAGATACGCAGTATTTT	NA	TRBJ2-3	NA	TRBV27
CASSSATSGRGEQFF	TGTGCCAGCAGCTCGGCGACTAGCGGGAGGGGTGAGCAGTTCTTC	TRBD2	TRBJ2-1	NA	TRBV11-2
CASSQRTGGWSSEAFF	TGTGCCAGCAGTCAACGGACAGGGGGCTGGTCGTCTGAAGCTTTCTTT	TRBD1	TRBJ1-1	NA	TRBV6-1
CASSEFVGHTEAFF	TGTGCCAGCAGTGAATTCGTGGGTCACACTGAAGCTTTCTTT	NA	TRBJ1-1	few	TRBV6-1
CSGEYGGNQPQHF	TGCAGTGGAGAGTACGGGGGGAATCAGCCCCAGCATTTT	NA	TRBJ1-5	NA	TRBV20-1